The 14 T cell receptor beta chains presented below share a single source sample, sequenced in a study of shared T cell receptors in the human thymus. Sequencing used immunoSEQ multiplex PCR; TCRdb keeps in-frame clones, though not all of them. The table shows hundreds of thousands of clones, with approximately 80% occurring only once. These data also formed part of another study, on human thymus T cells.

Sample: thymocytes. The origin of the receptors is a boy in the first two years of life with a congenital heart defect.

V gene TRBV29-1 combines with J gene TRBJ2-3; 8 nucleotides align to TRBD2. Per germline, CDR1 SQVTM and CDR2 ANQGSEA. Unmatched junction bases numbered 4, after V lost 5 bases and J lost 3 bases. This CDR3 is built from 13 residues. The CDR3 DNA reads as TGCAGCGTTCGTCGGGAGGGAACAGATACGCAGTATTTT. This translates into CSVRREGTDTQYF.

For the CDR3, the DNA is TGTGCCACCAGCAGAGATCGCGATAGCGGGCTCAATGAGCAGTTCTTC. Its translation is CATSRDRDSGLNEQFF. The chain couples TRBV15 to TRBJ2-1, with 7 nucleotides matching TRBD2. J gave up 6 bases and V 0 bases, and 8 bases lay outside the gene matches. CDR1 and CDR2 (germline): LNHNV, YYDKDF (reference sequence). CDR3 length equals 16 residues.

This chain links TRBV7-9 with TRBJ2-7; 8 positions agree with TRBD2. The J segment lost 3 bases and the V segment lost 4 bases, leaving 2 bases of the junction unmatched. This CDR3 is 13 amino acids long. Germline CDR1 is SEHNR and CDR2 is FQNEAQ (reference sequence). Here the CDR3 DNA reads TGTGCCAGCAGCTCGGGACTAGTCTACGAGCAGTACTTC. Protein: CASSSGLVYEQYF.

The J gene is TRBJ2-1, the V gene TRBV6-5; 7 nucleotides agree with TRBD1. The CDR3 sequence is 16 residues long. In germline, CDR1 is MNHEY, CDR2 SVGAGI. The V gene end was trimmed by 2 bases and the J gene end by 6 bases; junction bases not matched to a gene: 10. CDR3: CASSYGGQPIFNEQFF. Written as DNA, the CDR3 is TGTGCCAGCAGTTACGGGGGACAGCCCATCTTCAATGAGCAGTTCTTC.

V and J are TRBV2 and TRBJ2-1; 7 positions agree with TRBD1. The CDR3 length is 14 residues. Germline CDR1 is SNHLY and CDR2 is FYNNEI. J was trimmed by 6 bases and V by 8 bases; bases with no gene match: 10. CDR3: CASAGNPGGNEQFF. In nucleotides, the CDR3 is TGTGCCAGCGCTGGGAACCCAGGGGGCAATGAGCAGTTCTTC.

This clone was counted between two and nine times. The rearrangement joins TRBV19 to TRBJ2-1; 9 bases are a match to TRBD2. The V gene's germline CDR1 is LNHDA and CDR2 SQIVND (reference sequence). The CDR3 sequence is 17 residues long. After removal of 2 bases from V and 0 bases from J, the junction contained 5 bases not matched to a gene. The CDR3: CASSISREGTSYNEQFF. The DNA of the CDR3 is TGTGCCAGTAGTATATCGCGGGAGGGCACCTCCTACAATGAGCAGTTCTTC.

The V call is TRBV27, the J call TRBJ1-1; D unclear. V was pared by 6 bases and J by 1 base, with 15 bases between. The germline CDR1 and CDR2 sequences are MNHEY and SMNVEV (reference sequence). CDR3 length: 15 residues. The CDR3 reads CASRRTTDGNTEAFF. The CDR3 DNA is TGTGCCAGCAGGAGGACTACGGACGGGAACACTGAAGCTTTCTTT.

This sequence joins TRBV4-3 and TRBJ1-2, with D uncertain. CDR1 and CDR2 from the germline V gene are LGHNA and YSLEER. V was trimmed by 3 bases and J by 3 bases, leaving 14 bases between them. The CDR3 runs to 15 residues. The chain's CDR3 is CASSHPGRVDYGYTF. CDR3 sequence (DNA): TGCGCCAGCAGCCACCCCGGGAGGGTTGACTATGGCTACACCTTC.

The V gene is TRBV28, the J gene TRBJ2-7; D perhaps matches TRBD1 (6 bases). CDR3 length: 13 residues. Trimming took 7 bases from V and 3 from J, leaving 13 bases between them. CDR1 is MDHEN, CDR2 SYDVKM, per germline. CDR3 bases: TGTGCCAGCATCCCCGGCAGGGGCTACGAGCAGTACTTC. It specifies CASIPGRGYEQYF.

This chain connects TRBV7-2 to TRBJ2-2, with 8 bases fitting TRBD1. V dropped 1 base and J dropped 3; count of bases not matched to a gene: 10. Germline CDR1 SGHTA, CDR2 FQGNSA. This CDR3 contains 18 residues. The CDR3 region is CASSLGQGSLRDTGELFF. In DNA form, the CDR3 reads TGTGCCAGCAGCTTAGGACAGGGGAGTCTTCGGGACACCGGGGAGCTGTTTTTT. Combining the CDR3 with reference TRBV7-2 and TRBJ2-2 gives the whole variable domain GAGVSQSPSNKVTEKGKDVELRCDPISGHTALYWYRQSLGQGLEFLIYFQGNSAPDKSGLPSDRFSAERTGGSVSTLTIQRTQQEDSAVYLCASSLGQGSLRDTGELFFGEGSRLTVL.

This rearrangement joins TRBV6-6 to TRBJ2-3, with TRBD2 matching over 7 bases. This CDR3 contains 15 residues. V lost 6 bases, J lost 2 bases, and 8 bases stayed unmatched. The germline CDR1 and CDR2 sequences are MNHNY and SVGAGI (reference sequence). The CDR3 reads CASRASGSLTDTQYF. CDR3 in DNA: TGTGCCAGCAGGGCTAGCGGCTCCCTCACAGATACGCAGTATTTT.

V usage is TRBV27 and J usage is TRBJ2-1; tentatively, D is TRBD2 (5 bases). Trimming shortened V by 6 bases and J by 2 bases, and 14 bases separated the two germline ends. Per germline, CDR1 MNHEY and CDR2 SMNVEV (reference sequence). CDR3 length equals 15 residues. Here the CDR3 reads CASSYRGSPYNEQFF. In DNA, the CDR3 is TGTGCCAGCAGCTACCGGGGTAGCCCCTACAATGAGCAGTTCTTC.

The chain has TRBV5-1 and TRBJ2-1; D may be TRBD1 (5 bases). The CDR3 is 18 residues long. V was clipped by 4 bases and J by 8 bases, with 28 bases between them. Germline V gives CDR1 SGHRS, CDR2 YFSETQ. The DNA for the CDR3 is TGCGCCAGCAGCCGTAGAGCAGGGCGAGGCCCTCCCGTGGATGAGCAGTTCTTC. Translating it yields CASSRRAGRGPPVDEQFF. The full variable domain, in which reference TRBV5-1 and TRBJ2-1 provide the parts outside the CDR3, is KAGVTQTPRYLIKTRGQQVTLSCSPISGHRSVSWYQQTPGQGLQFLFEYFSETQRNKGNFPGRFSGRQFSNSRSEMNVSTLELGDSALYLCASSRRAGRGPPVDEQFFGPGTRLTVL.

The chain combines TRBV10-1 with TRBJ1-5, with D perhaps TRBD1 (6 bases). Germline CDR1 reads WNHNN; CDR2 reads SYGVQD (reference sequence). V was clipped by 6 bases and J by 7 bases, with 16 bases between them. The CDR3 contains 14 residues. The CDR3 coding sequence is TGCGCCAGCAGCCCTGGGGGGGGCGGACAGCCCCAGCATTTT. Amino acid sequence: CASSPGGGGQPQHF.